Described below is a single T cell receptor beta chain sequence and its context. The CDR3 is 15 residues long. Germline V lookup: CDR1 LGHNA, CDR2 YNFKEQ. V lost 0 bases and J lost 7; bases outside the gene matches: 4. The data belong to a study of blood T cell repertoires in COVID-19. As for the study in general: Nucleic acid was either cDNA or gDNA, and it came from T cells, B-cell-depleted T cells, or PBMCs.

The repertoire was sequenced with immunoSEQ multiplex PCR; TCRdb's copy has only in-frame clones and lacks some. The table records roughly 150,000 clones, roughly 85% of them present only once. This clonotype was sampled from a man aged 50 to 59 with acute or convalescent COVID-19. The chain has TRBV4-2 and TRBJ2-1; TRBD1 matches at 9 bases. The sequenced sample was peripheral blood. In DNA form, the CDR3 reads TGTGCCAGCAGCCAAGAATGGGGACAGGGTAATGAGCAGTTCTTC. This sequence encodes CASSQEWGQGNEQFF.